This TCR beta chain was recorded in a study of T-cell reconstitution after alpha-beta-depleted transplantation in children. The germline V gene encodes CDR1 ENHRY and CDR2 SYGVKD. The CDR3 has 15 residues. Library preparation (for TCRbeta) was performed with unique molecular identifiers. Via MiXCR, TCRdb re-called the PCR reads, giving one row per CDR3 protein. The sample holds 440,000 or so distinct CDR3 sequences; roughly two fifths are singletons and the top ten take 25% to 30%. Regarding this clonotype: Its antigen is currently unknown. A much larger clone differs by one base, so this may be a read error.

Overall study findings and caveats: Alpha-beta T cells about two months after transplant reportedly derived from several hundred expanded graft clones. Some patients' high day-60 TCRbeta diversity was traced to surviving recipient T cells and thymic progenitors.

This chain links TRBV10-3 with TRBJ1-2, with 11 bases identical to TRBD1. The sequences come from PBMCs, collected before TCRalphabeta/CD19-depleted stem cell transplant. The receptor's source is a girl aged 2 to 9 with aplastic anemia, due to receive a stem cell transplant. CDR3: CAISSGQGDPNGDTF. The DNA for the CDR3 is TGTGCCATCAGTTCGGGACAGGGGGACCCTAATGGCGACACCTTC.